Listed below are T cell receptor beta chains from one sample, sequenced in a study of T-cell reconstitution after alpha-beta-depleted transplantation in children. TCRdb re-analysed the PCR reads in MiXCR, keeping a single row per CDR3 protein. The sample contains hundreds of thousands of distinct CDR3 sequences, over 10% of which appear only once. Sequenced here: PBMCs, mostly from graft donor cells, sampled 360 days after TCRalphabeta/CD19-depleted stem cell transplant. These receptors were collected from a male patient under 18 who had a stem cell transplant for acute myeloid leukemia, so the T cells may come from the graft donor. Each CDR3 is given with its conserved first and last residue. D genes are given only for firm matches.

v_gene	d_gene	j_gene	CDR3aa
TRBV6-5	-	TRBJ1-5	CASSWGLPADQPQHF
TRBV3-1	-	TRBJ2-2	CASSQSGGTGELFF
TRBV2	-	TRBJ2-5	CASSRGLGSQETQYF
TRBV7-2	-	TRBJ2-7	CASSDWTRRDEQYF
TRBV28	-	TRBJ2-3	CASSLESPRTDTQYF
TRBV12-5	-	TRBJ2-2	CASGLGNTGELFF
TRBV29-1	-	TRBJ2-7	CSVVGADEQYF
TRBV7-2	TRBD2	TRBJ2-1	CASSWDQRTSLDNEQFF
TRBV2	TRBD2	TRBJ2-1	CASSAPSVSWTSGGYNEQFF
TRBV20-1	TRBD2	TRBJ2-1	CSARDQGLAGGPGNEQFF
TRBV6-1	TRBD2	TRBJ2-7	CASSHAGGNYEQYF
TRBV6-2/TRBV6-3	-	TRBJ2-1	CASSSFGYYNEQFF
TRBV15	TRBD1	TRBJ2-5	CATSRPQQGLETQYF
TRBV4-3	-	TRBJ1-5	CASSQESRGGQPQHF